Each of the 11 T cell receptor beta chains below was sequenced from the same sample in a study of blood T cell repertoires in COVID-19. Profiled with immunoSEQ multiplex PCR; TCRdb holds only in-frame clones, not every one. In the table there are 100,000 to 150,000 clones, roughly 80% of which are singletons. What was sequenced was peripheral blood. These receptors originate from a woman aged 55-70 years with acute or convalescent COVID-19.

The V gene is TRBV19, the J gene TRBJ2-2, with a weak D call TRBD1 (6 bases). V was shortened by 4 bases and J by 0 bases, with 12 bases between the two germline ends. The V gene's germline CDR1 is LNHDA and CDR2 SQIVND (reference sequence). This CDR3 is built from 16 residues. CDR3 sequence reads: CASSTRQVPNTGELFF. The CDR3 coding sequence is TGTGCCAGTAGTACCCGACAGGTTCCGAACACCGGGGAGCTGTTTTTT.

The chain's CDR3 is CASRTRTGHQPQHF. The CDR3 DNA reads as TGTGCCAGCAGAACCCGGACAGGGCATCAGCCCCAGCATTTT. V and J are TRBV6-5 and TRBJ1-5; 8 bases map to TRBD1. Germline CDR1 MNHEY, CDR2 SVGAGI. CDR3 length equals 14 residues. Trimming cost V 6 bases and J 5 bases; bases outside gene matches: 6.

V and J are TRBV9 and TRBJ1-1, with 9 bases matching TRBD1. J gave up 5 bases and V 3 bases, and 17 bases lay outside the gene matches. Germline-derived CDR1 and CDR2 are SGDLS and YYNGEE. This CDR3 comprises 18 residues. CDR3 nucleotide sequence: TGTGCCAGCAGCGCGAGGACAGGGGCCCTCGGGGATTGGACTGAAGCTTTCTTT. Residues: CASSARTGALGDWTEAFF.

Worth noting for this clone: The sample holds other DNA sequences that translate to the same CDR3. This chain links TRBV7-2 with TRBJ2-5, with 7 bases identical to TRBD2. The CDR3 has 14 residues. Germline trimming cut 3 bases from V and 1 base from J; bases unmatched to any gene: 2. Germline loops: CDR1 SGHTA, CDR2 FQGNSA. CDR3: CASSLSGGQETQYF. CDR3 in DNA: TGTGCCAGCAGCTTGTCGGGGGGCCAAGAGACCCAGTACTTC.

This clone was counted a few times. This chain links TRBV29-1 with TRBJ2-1, with D perhaps TRBD1 (5 bases). The CDR3 consists of 13 residues. V shed 4 bases and J shed 10 bases, with 17 bases lying between them. Germline V gene lookup returns CDR1 SQVTM and CDR2 ANQGSEA. CDR3 sequence reads: CSVGLRQGGEQFF. CDR3 nucleotide sequence: TGCAGCGTTGGACTCCGGCAGGGCGGCGAGCAGTTCTTC.

This clone was counted a single time. This chain links TRBV19 with TRBJ2-3; 14 positions agree with TRBD2. The length of the CDR3 is 17 residues. Germline V gene data show CDR1 as LNHDA and CDR2 as SQIVND (reference sequence). V was clipped by 7 bases and J by 2 bases; unmatched bases: 8. CDR3 region: CASTNRGLAGATDTQYF. CDR3 bases: TGTGCCAGTACTAATAGGGGACTAGCGGGGGCCACAGATACGCAGTATTTT.

The genes are TRBV9 and TRBJ2-2; D gene unclear. Per the germline V gene, CDR1 is SGDLS and CDR2 is YYNGEE. This CDR3 comprises 13 residues. V was pared by 6 bases and J by 1 base, with 7 bases between. The CDR3 loop reads CASKKLNTGELFF. CDR3 coding DNA: TGTGCCAGCAAGAAGCTGAACACCGGGGAGCTGTTTTTT. The full variable domain, completed using reference TRBV9 and TRBJ2-2, is DSGVTQTPKHLITATGQRVTLRCSPRSGDLSVYWYQQSLDQGLQFLIQYYNGEERAKGNILERFSAQQFPDLHSELNLSSLELGDSALYFCASKKLNTGELFFGEGSRLTVL.

The chain couples TRBV6-5 to TRBJ1-2, with 7 bases aligning to TRBD1. The V gene end was trimmed by 6 bases and the J gene end by 0 bases; junction bases not matched to a gene: 4. In germline, CDR1 is MNHEY, CDR2 SVGAGI. CDR3 size: 14 residues. This chain's CDR3 is CASRSTGSNYGYTF. The CDR3 coding sequence is TGTGCCAGCAGATCGACAGGGTCTAACTATGGCTACACCTTC.

The chain uses TRBV27 and TRBJ1-2; the D is unclear. The germline gives CDR1 MNHEY, CDR2 SMNVEV (reference sequence). V lost 8 bases and J 8 bases, leaving 18 bases between the germline ends. The CDR3 length is 13 residues. The CDR3 DNA sequence: TGTGCCAGCGGATGGGTTTCTAGGGAGGGCTACACCTTC. Its protein product is CASGWVSREGYTF.

A few counts support this clone. The chain uses TRBV5-8 and TRBJ1-3; D not resolved. Germline assignment: CDR1 SGHTS and CDR2 YDEGEE. Trimming cost V 5 bases and J 0 bases, with 15 bases left between them. This CDR3 is built from 16 residues. The CDR3, as DNA: TGTGCCAGCAGTCCCAGGACGGGAGCCTCTGGAAACACCATATATTTT. Protein: CASSPRTGASGNTIYF. Full variable domain (outside the CDR3, taken from reference TRBV5-8 and TRBJ1-3): EAGVTQSPTHLIKTRGQQATLRCSPISGHTSVYWYQQALGLGLQFLLWYDEGEERNRGNFPPRFSGRQFPNYSSELNVNALELEDSALYLCASSPRTGASGNTIYFGEGSWLTVV.

The V and J genes are TRBV15 and TRBJ2-3, with 11 bases identical to TRBD2. CDR1 and CDR2 from the germline V gene are LNHNV and YYDKDF (reference sequence). J gave up 4 bases and V 6 bases, and 6 bases lay outside the gene matches. CDR3 length: 15 residues. The CDR3 here is CATRDIAGGPDTQYF. DNA of the CDR3: TGTGCCACCAGGGATATAGCGGGGGGGCCAGATACGCAGTATTTT.